The rows below give T cell receptor beta chains drawn from one sample of a study of vaccination and CD4 T cells after COVID-19. What these receptors recognize is not known. TCRdb itself ran the PCR reads through MiXCR, one entry per CDR3 protein. This sample carries more than 15,000 distinct CDR3 sequences, approximately 42% of them seen once, and the ten largest clones take roughly a quarter. The source material was CD4+ T cells from blood, cultured in vitro, sampled before SARS-CoV-2 vaccination. These receptors came from a human donor who received a COVID-19 vaccine. Each CDR3 is given with its conserved first and last residue. The D gene is left open where the match is weak. Clone size is stated in some rows and not others, as once, few, many or a class when expanded.

TRBD2	TRBV6-1	.	TRBJ2-1	TGTGCCAGCCTTGGACAGGGGTGGGGACTAGCGGTGAATGAGCAGTTCTTC	CASLGQGWGLAVNEQFF
TRBD1	TRBV20-1	few	TRBJ2-3	TGCAGTGCTCGCCGGACAGGACTCTTCACAGATACGCAGTATTTT	CSARRTGLFTDTQYF
TRBD2	TRBV20-1	few	TRBJ2-3	TGCAGTGCGGGGAGCGAACTAGCGGGGGGCAATGCAGATACGCAGTATTTT	CSAGSELAGGNADTQYF
.	TRBV5-4	.	TRBJ1-2	TGTGCCAGCAGCTTAGGACGACGGGGACGTGGCTACACCTTC	CASSLGRRGRGYTF
TRBD1	TRBV12-3/TRBV12-4	few	TRBJ1-2	TGTGCCAGCAGAATATGGACAGGGTATGGCTACACCTTC	CASRIWTGYGYTF
TRBD1	TRBV10-3	.	TRBJ1-1	TGTGCCATCAGTGACCACGGGGGACAGGCGGGTTATCAGGATGAAGCTTTCTTT	CAISDHGGQAGYQDEAFF
.	TRBV9	.	TRBJ1-1	TGTGCCAGCAGTGCTACGGGGTGGGGGAACACTGAAGCTTTCTTT	CASSATGWGNTEAFF
.	TRBV29-1	.	TRBJ1-1	TGCAGCGTGGCGGACACTTGGGCCACTGAAGCTTTCTTT	CSVADTWATEAFF
.	TRBV5-1	.	TRBJ2-3	TGCGCCAGCGGGTACCACCGGGAGAGCAGCACAGATACGCAGTATTTT	CASGYHRESSTDTQYF
TRBD1	TRBV20-1	few	TRBJ2-7	TGCAGTGCTGTAGGACAGGGGGCAGGCGAGCAGTACTTC	CSAVGQGAGEQYF
.	TRBV14	.	TRBJ1-6	TGTGCCAGCAGCCATGCAACAGGGAATAATTCACCCCTCCACTTT	CASSHATGNNSPLHF
TRBD2	TRBV18	.	TRBJ2-5	TGTGCCAGCTCACCAGCTACGGGGGGAGAGACCCAGTACTTC	CASSPATGGETQYF
.	TRBV30	.	TRBJ1-2	TGTGCCTGGAGTGCGACCCGGACAGATGGCTACACCTTC	CAWSATRTDGYTF
TRBD2	TRBV20-1	.	TRBJ2-1	TGCAGTGCCCCAAGGACTAGCGGGGTCATCTACAATGAGCAGTTCTTC	CSAPRTSGVIYNEQFF
.	TRBV20-1	medium-sized	TRBJ1-1	TGCAGTGCTAGAGATAGGCGGACAGAGAACACTGAAGCTTTCTTT	CSARDRRTENTEAFF
.	TRBV7-9	few	TRBJ1-4	TGTGCCAGCAGCTTAGTTCGACAGGAGGGAGAAAAACTGTTTTTT	CASSLVRQEGEKLFF
TRBD2	TRBV2	.	TRBJ2-5	TGTGCCAGCAGTGAATCGGGGGCGGGGGGCATTATTTTCTCCGGCGAGACCCAGTACTTC	CASSESGAGGIIFSGETQYF
.	TRBV7-6	few	TRBJ2-5	TGTGCCAGCAGTGGAGGGGGGGACCCTTGGACCCAGTACTTC	CASSGGGDPWTQYF
.	TRBV27	few	TRBJ1-6	TGTGCCAGCAACCCCTTCGGCTCCTATAATTCACCCCTCCACTTT	CASNPFGSYNSPLHF
TRBD2	TRBV5-1	few	TRBJ2-3	TGCGCCAGCAGATATAGACTAGCGGGGCCAGATACGCAGTATTTT	CASRYRLAGPDTQYF
TRBD2	TRBV30	.	TRBJ2-3	TGTGCCTGGAGTGTACGGGTAGCGGGGGGCACAGATACGCAGTATTTT	CAWSVRVAGGTDTQYF
TRBD1	TRBV20-1	few	TRBJ1-5	TGCAGTGCTAAGCGTTTTTCAGGGGGCCAAGGGAATCAGCCCCAGCATTTT	CSAKRFSGGQGNQPQHF
.	TRBV19	few	TRBJ1-3	TGTGCCAGTAGTATGCCGACCCTCCGCTCTGGAAACACCATATATTTT	CASSMPTLRSGNTIYF
.	TRBV6-1	few	TRBJ1-4	TGTGCCAGCAGGAAAACAGATGAAAAACTGTTTTTT	CASRKTDEKLFF
TRBD1	TRBV7-9	few	TRBJ1-4	TGTGCCAGCAGCTTAGCGCCGGGACAGGGCAACGAAAAACTGTTTTTT	CASSLAPGQGNEKLFF
TRBD1	TRBV6-1	few	TRBJ1-2	TGTGCCAGCACCTTGACAGGGGCGTATGGCTACACCTTC	CASTLTGAYGYTF
.	TRBV5-1	.	TRBJ2-7	TGCGCCAGCAGCTTGGGGGGGGACACCTACGAGCAGTACTTC	CASSLGGDTYEQYF
.	TRBV2	.	TRBJ1-6	TGTGCCAGCAGTGTTTTAGGGCAAGGTGGGTCACCCCTCCACTTT	CASSVLGQGGSPLHF
.	TRBV29-1	.	TRBJ2-1	TGCAGCGTTGTCCTCCCCAGGTACAATGAGCAGTTCTTC	CSVVLPRYNEQFF
.	TRBV7-7	few	TRBJ2-5	TGTGCCAGCAGCTTTTTCAGGGGCGCCGGGGAAGAGACCCAGTACTTC	CASSFFRGAGEETQYF
.	TRBV20-1	.	TRBJ1-1	TGCAGTGCTAGCCCTGGGACTGAAGCTTTCTTT	CSASPGTEAFF
.	TRBV30	few	TRBJ2-1	TGTGCCTGGAGTGGTGGGAGGAATGAGCAGTTCTTC	CAWSGGRNEQFF
TRBD1	TRBV24-1	.	TRBJ2-1	TGTGCCACCAGTGATCACAGGGGGCATGGAGTCAATGAGCAGTTCTTC	CATSDHRGHGVNEQFF
TRBD1	TRBV12-5	once	TRBJ1-2	TGTGCTAGTGGTTTCGCCCGGGACAGGGAGGCCTATGGCTACACCTTC	CASGFARDREAYGYTF
.	TRBV12-3/TRBV12-4	.	TRBJ2-6	TGTGCCAGCACTCCCCTTCATGGCCTGTCTGGGGCCAACGTCCTGACTTTC	CASTPLHGLSGANVLTF
TRBD1	TRBV19	.	TRBJ1-2	TGTGCCAGTAGGGCACAGGGGGCATATGGCTACACCTTC	CASRAQGAYGYTF
.	TRBV24-1	.	TRBJ1-2	TGTGCCACCAGTGCGACAGCTTATGGCTACACCTTC	CATSATAYGYTF
.	TRBV7-2	medium-sized	TRBJ1-2	TGTGCCAGCAGCTTAGAGCGCAACAGAGGCCTAAACTATGGCTACACCTTC	CASSLERNRGLNYGYTF
.	TRBV10-1	.	TRBJ1-2	TGCGCCAGCAGTGAGTCGGACGGCAGGGGCTACACCTTC	CASSESDGRGYTF
TRBD1	TRBV24-1	few	TRBJ2-1	TGTGCCACCAGTGACCCTTCCTTAACAGGGGAGACCTACAATGAGCAGTTCTTC	CATSDPSLTGETYNEQFF
.	TRBV29-1	few	TRBJ2-7	TGCAGCGTTGAAGAGAGGGCAGGCGAGCAGTACTTC	CSVEERAGEQYF
.	TRBV20-1	.	TRBJ1-1	TGCAGTGCTAGACCCAGAAGGGGGTCGACTGAAGCTTTCTTT	CSARPRRGSTEAFF
TRBD2	TRBV2	.	TRBJ2-3	TGTGCCAGCAGTGACCCAGCGGGGTCAGGCACAGATACGCAGTATTTT	CASSDPAGSGTDTQYF
TRBD2	TRBV2	.	TRBJ2-5	TGTGCCAGCAGTGAAATGTTTTCGTCGGCGGGAGAAGAGACCCAGTACTTC	CASSEMFSSAGEETQYF
.	TRBV2	.	TRBJ1-1	TGTGCCAGCAGTGCTTTGGGTGGGGCGTCTGAAGCTTTCTTT	CASSALGGASEAFF
TRBD2	TRBV5-1	.	TRBJ2-5	TGCGCCAGCAGCTTGGCGAGCGGGGAAGAGACCCAGTACTTC	CASSLASGEETQYF
.	TRBV27	.	TRBJ1-5	TGTGCCAGCAGTGTGGGTGGGGGCGCGGGTTATCAGCCCCAGCATTTT	CASSVGGGAGYQPQHF
TRBD1	TRBV19	.	TRBJ2-7	TGTGCCAGTAGTCCGGGACAGGGGGTTGACGAGCAGTACTTC	CASSPGQGVDEQYF
TRBD2	TRBV19	few	TRBJ2-3	TGTGCCAGTAGTATAGTCCATCTAGGCGGGGGAACCACAGATACGCAGTATTTT	CASSIVHLGGGTTDTQYF
.	TRBV6-4	few	TRBJ1-5	TGTGCCAGCAGTGACGGCGGGGGCGTGAATAGCAATCAGCCCCAGCATTTT	CASSDGGGVNSNQPQHF
TRBD1	TRBV29-1	.	TRBJ1-1	TGCAGCGGCCGGACAGGCTTGAACACTGAAGCTTTCTTT	CSGRTGLNTEAFF
TRBD2	TRBV2	.	TRBJ2-1	TGTGCCAGCAGGAGGACTAGCCTCAATGAGCAGTTCTTC	CASRRTSLNEQFF